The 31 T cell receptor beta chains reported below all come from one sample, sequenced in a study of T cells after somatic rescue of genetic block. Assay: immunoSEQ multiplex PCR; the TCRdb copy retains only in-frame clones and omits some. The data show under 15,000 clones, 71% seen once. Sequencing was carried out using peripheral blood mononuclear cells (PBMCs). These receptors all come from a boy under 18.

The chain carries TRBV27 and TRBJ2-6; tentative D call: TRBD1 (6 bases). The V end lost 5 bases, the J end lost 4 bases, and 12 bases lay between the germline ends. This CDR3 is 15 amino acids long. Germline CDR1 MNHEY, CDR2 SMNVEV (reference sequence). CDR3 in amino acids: CASSETGSGANVLTF. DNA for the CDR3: TGTGCCAGCAGTGAAACAGGGTCGGGGGCCAACGTCCTGACTTTC.

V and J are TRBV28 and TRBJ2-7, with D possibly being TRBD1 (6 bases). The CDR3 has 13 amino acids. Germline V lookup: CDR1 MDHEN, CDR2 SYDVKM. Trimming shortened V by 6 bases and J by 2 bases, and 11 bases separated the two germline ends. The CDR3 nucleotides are TGTGCCAGCAGCCTGGACAGACCCTACGAGCAGTACTTC. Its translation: CASSLDRPYEQYF.

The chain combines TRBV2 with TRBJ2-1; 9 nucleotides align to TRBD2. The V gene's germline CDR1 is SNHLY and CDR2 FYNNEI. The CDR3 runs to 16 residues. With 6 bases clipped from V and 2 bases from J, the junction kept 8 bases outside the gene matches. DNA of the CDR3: TGTGCCAGCAGCCAATTAGCGGGAGCTGCCTACAATGAGCAGTTCTTC. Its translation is CASSQLAGAAYNEQFF.

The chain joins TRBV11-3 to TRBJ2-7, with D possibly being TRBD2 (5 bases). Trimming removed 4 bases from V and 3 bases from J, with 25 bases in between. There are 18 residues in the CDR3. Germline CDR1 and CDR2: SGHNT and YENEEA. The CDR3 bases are TGTGCCAGCAGCTCTAGCCGGGTGGCCAGCTACCTAATCTACGAGCAGTACTTC. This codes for CASSSSRVASYLIYEQYF.

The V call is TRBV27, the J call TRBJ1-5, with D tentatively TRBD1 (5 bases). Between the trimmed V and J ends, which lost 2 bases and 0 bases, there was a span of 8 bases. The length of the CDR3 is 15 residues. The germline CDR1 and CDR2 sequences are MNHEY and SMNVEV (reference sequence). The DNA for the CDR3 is TGTGCCAGCAGTTTAACAGGTTATAGCAATCAGCCCCAGCATTTT. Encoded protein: CASSLTGYSNQPQHF.

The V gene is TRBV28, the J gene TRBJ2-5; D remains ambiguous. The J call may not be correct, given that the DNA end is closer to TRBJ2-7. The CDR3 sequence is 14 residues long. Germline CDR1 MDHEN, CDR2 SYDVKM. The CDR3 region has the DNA TGTGCCAGCAGCCCTCCTAGGAGACCCGGCGAGCAGTACTTC. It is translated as CASSPPRRPGEQYF.

The CDR3 DNA reads as TGCAGCGTAAGGACTAGCGGGAGAAATGAGCAGTTCTTC. Protein product: CSVRTSGRNEQFF. V gene TRBV29-1 combines with J gene TRBJ2-1, with 13 positions matching TRBD2. Germline CDR1 and CDR2: SQVTM and ANQGSEA. The ends lost 6 bases at V and 7 bases at J; junction bases unmatched: 3. The length of the CDR3 is 13 residues.

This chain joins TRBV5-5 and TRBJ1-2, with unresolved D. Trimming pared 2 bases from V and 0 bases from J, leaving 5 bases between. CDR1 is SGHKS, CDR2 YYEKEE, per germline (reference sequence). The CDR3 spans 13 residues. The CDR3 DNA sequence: TGTGCCAGCAGCTTTTCCACTAACTATGGCTACACCTTC. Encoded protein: CASSFSTNYGYTF.

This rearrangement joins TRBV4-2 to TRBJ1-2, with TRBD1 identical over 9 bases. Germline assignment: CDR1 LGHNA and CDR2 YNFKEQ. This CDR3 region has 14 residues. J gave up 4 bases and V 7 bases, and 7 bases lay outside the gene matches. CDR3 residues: CASTSTGGSYGYTF. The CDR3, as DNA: TGTGCCAGCACCTCGACAGGGGGGAGCTATGGCTACACCTTC.

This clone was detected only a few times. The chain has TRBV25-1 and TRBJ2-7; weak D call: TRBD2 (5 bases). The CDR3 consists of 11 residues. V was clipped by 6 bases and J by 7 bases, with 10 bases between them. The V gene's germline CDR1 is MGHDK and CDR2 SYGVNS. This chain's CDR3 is CASRAGEEQYF. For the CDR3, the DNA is TGTGCCAGCAGAGCCGGGGAGGAGCAGTACTTC.

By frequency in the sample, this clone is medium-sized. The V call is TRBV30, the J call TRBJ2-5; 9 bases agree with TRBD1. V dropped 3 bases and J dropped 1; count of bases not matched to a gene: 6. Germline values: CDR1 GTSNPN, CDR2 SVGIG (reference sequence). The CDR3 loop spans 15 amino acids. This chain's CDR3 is CAWRGTGHIQETQYF. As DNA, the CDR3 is TGTGCCTGGAGGGGGACAGGGCATATCCAAGAGACCCAGTACTTC. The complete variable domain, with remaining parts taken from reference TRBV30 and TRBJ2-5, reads SQTIHQWPATLVQPVGSPLSLECTVEGTSNPNLYWYRQAAGRGLQLLFYSVGIGQISSEVPQNLSASRPQDRQFILSSKKLLLSDSGFYLCAWRGTGHIQETQYFGPGTRLLVL.

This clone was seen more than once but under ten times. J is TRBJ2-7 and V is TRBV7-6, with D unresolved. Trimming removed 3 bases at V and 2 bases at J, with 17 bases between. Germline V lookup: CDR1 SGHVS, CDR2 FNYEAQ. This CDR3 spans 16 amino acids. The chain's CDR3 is CASSFAKAPSTYEQYF. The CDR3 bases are TGTGCCAGCAGCTTTGCCAAAGCCCCCTCCACCTACGAGCAGTACTTC.

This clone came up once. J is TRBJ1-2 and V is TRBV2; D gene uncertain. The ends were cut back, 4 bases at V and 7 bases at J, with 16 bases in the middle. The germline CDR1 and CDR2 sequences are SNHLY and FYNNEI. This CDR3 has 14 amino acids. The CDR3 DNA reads TGTGCCAGCAGTGTTGAAGTTCCAGCTGGTGGCTACACCTTC. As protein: CASSVEVPAGGYTF. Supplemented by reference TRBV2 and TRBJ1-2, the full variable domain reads EPEVTQTPSHQVTQMGQEVILRCVPISNHLYFYWYRQILGQKVEFLVSFYNNEISEKSEIFDDQFSVERPDGSNFTLKIRSTKLEDSAMYFCASSVEVPAGGYTFGSGTRLTVV.

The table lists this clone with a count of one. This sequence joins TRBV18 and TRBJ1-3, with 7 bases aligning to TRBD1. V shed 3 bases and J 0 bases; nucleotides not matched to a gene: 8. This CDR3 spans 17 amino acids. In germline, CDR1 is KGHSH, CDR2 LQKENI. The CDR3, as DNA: TGTGCCAGCTCACCTCTGACAGGGCTCCTCTCTGGAAACACCATATATTTT. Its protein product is CASSPLTGLLSGNTIYF.

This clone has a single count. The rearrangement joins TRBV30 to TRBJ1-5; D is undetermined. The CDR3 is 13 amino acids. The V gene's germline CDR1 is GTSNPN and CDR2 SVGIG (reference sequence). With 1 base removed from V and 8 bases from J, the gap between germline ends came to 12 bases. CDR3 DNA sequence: TGTGCCTGGAGTGAGGGCAGTTGGAAGCCCCAGCATTTT. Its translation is CAWSEGSWKPQHF.

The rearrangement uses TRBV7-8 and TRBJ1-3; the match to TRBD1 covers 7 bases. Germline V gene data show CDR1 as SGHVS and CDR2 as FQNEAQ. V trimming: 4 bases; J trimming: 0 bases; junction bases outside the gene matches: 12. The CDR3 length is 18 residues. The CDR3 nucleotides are TGTGCCAGCAGCTCCGGAAGGGGACAGTCCGGCTCTGGAAACACCATATATTTT. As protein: CASSSGRGQSGSGNTIYF.

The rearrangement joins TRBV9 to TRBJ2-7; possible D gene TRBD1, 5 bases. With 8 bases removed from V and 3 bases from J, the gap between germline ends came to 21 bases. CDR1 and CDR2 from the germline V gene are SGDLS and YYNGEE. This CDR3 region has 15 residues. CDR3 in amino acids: CARAKGPDRDYEQYF. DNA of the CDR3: TGTGCCAGAGCGAAAGGGCCAGACAGAGACTACGAGCAGTACTTC.

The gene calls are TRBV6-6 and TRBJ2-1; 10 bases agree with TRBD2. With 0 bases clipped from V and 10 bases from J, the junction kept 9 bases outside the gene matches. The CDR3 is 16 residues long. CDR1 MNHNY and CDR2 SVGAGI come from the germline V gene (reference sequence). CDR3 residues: CASSYSTGLAAQEQFF. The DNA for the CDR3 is TGTGCCAGCAGTTACTCGACAGGACTAGCGGCTCAAGAGCAGTTCTTC.

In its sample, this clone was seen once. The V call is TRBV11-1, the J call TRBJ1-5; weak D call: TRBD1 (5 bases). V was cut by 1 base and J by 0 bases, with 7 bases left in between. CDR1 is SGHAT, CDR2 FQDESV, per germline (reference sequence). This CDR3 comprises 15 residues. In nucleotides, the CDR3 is TGTGCCAGCAGCTTAGAGGGGATTAGCAATCAGCCCCAGCATTTT. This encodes CASSLEGISNQPQHF.

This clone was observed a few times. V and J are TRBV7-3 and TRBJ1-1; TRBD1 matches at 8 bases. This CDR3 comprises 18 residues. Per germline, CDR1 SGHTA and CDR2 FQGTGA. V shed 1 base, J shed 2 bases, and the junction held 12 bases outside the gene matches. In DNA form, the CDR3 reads TGTGCCAGCAGCTTAATTGAAGGCAGGGGGCCTTTTAACACTGAAGCTTTCTTT. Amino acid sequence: CASSLIEGRGPFNTEAFF.

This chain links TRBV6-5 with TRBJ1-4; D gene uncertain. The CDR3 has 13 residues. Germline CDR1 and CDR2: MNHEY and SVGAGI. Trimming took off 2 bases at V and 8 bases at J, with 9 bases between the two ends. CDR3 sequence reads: CASSYRPGEKLFF. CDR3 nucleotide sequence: TGTGCCAGCAGTTACAGGCCTGGCGAAAAACTGTTTTTT.

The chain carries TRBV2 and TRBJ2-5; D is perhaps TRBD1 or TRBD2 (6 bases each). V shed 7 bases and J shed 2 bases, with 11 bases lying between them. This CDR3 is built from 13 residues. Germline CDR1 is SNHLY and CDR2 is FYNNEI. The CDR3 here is CASTQGRQETQYF. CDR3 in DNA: TGTGCCAGCACCCAGGGGAGGCAAGAGACCCAGTACTTC.

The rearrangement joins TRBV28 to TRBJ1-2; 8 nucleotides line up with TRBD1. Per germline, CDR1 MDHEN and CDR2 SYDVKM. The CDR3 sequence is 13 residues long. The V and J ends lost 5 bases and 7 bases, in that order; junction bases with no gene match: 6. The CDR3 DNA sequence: TGTGCCAGCAGTGTCGACAGGGGTGGTGGCTACACCTTC. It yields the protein CASSVDRGGGYTF.

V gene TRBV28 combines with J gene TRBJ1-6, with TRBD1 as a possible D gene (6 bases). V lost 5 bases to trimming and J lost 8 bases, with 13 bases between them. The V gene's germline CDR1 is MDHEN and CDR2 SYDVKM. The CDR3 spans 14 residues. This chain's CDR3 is CASSPRTVDSPLHF. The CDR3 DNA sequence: TGTGCCAGCAGTCCACGGACAGTCGATTCACCCCTCCACTTT. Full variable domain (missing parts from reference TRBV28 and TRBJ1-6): DVKVTQSSRYLVKRTGEKVFLECVQDMDHENMFWYRQDPGLGLRLIYFSYDVKMKEKGDIPEGYSVSREKKERFSLILESASTNQTSMYLCASSPRTVDSPLHFGNGTRLTVT.

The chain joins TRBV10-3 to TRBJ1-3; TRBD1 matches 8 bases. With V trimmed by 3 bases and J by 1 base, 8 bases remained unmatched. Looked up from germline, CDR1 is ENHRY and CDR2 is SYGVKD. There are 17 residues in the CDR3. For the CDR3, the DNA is TGTGCCATCAGTGATAGAGGACAGGGAACTTCTGGAAACACCATATATTTT. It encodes CAISDRGQGTSGNTIYF.

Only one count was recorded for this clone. The DNA of the CDR3 is TGTGCCAGTACCCGGACTAGCGGGAGGGACAATGAGCAGTTCTTC. Amino acid sequence: CASTRTSGRDNEQFF. The chain couples TRBV19 to TRBJ2-1; 15 positions match TRBD2. Losses at the gene ends were 7 bases for V and 5 bases for J; bases not matched to a gene: 3. Germline values: CDR1 LNHDA, CDR2 SQIVND (reference sequence). This CDR3 is 15 amino acids long.

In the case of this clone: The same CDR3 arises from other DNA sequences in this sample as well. CDR3 in amino acids: CASSYSRLARGVFF. DNA of the CDR3: TGTGCCAGCAGTTACTCCAGACTAGCGAGGGGGGTGTTCTTC. J is TRBJ2-1 and V is TRBV6-5; 8 bases are a match to TRBD2. The V segment lost 0 bases and the J segment 15 bases; nucleotides outside the gene matches: 10. CDR1 and CDR2 (germline): MNHEY, SVGAGI. This CDR3 spans 14 amino acids.

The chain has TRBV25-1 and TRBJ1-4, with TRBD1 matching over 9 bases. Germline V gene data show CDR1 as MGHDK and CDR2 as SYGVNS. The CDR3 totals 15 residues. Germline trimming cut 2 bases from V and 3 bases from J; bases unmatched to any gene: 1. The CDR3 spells CASSETGGPNEKLFF. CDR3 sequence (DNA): TGTGCCAGCAGTGAAACAGGGGGCCCTAATGAAAAACTGTTTTTT.

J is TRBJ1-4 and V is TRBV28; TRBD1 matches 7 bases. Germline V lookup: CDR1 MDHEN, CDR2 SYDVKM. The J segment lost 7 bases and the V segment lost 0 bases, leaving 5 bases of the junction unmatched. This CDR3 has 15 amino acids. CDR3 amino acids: CASSLWRGPGEKLFF. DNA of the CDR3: TGTGCCAGCAGTTTATGGAGGGGGCCTGGTGAAAAACTGTTTTTT.

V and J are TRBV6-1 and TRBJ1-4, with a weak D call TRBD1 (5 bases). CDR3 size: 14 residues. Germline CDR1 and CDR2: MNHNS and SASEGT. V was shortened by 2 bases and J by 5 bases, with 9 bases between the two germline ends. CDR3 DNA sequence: TGTGCCAGCAGTGAAAGGGGTCAGAATGAAAAACTGTTTTTT. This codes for CASSERGQNEKLFF.

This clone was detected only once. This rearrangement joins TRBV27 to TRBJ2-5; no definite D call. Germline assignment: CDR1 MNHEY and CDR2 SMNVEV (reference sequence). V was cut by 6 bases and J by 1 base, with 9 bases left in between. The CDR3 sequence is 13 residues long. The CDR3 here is CASSPHLQETQYF. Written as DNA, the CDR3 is TGTGCCAGCAGCCCCCACCTCCAAGAGACCCAGTACTTC.